This T cell receptor (beta chain) was captured by sequencing in a study of shared clonotypes between healthy human individuals. Across the whole study: Each donor's CD8 memory used one plate, CD8 naive two, each CD4 subset three. General study results and limits: Shared clonotypes across all four donors exceeded non-shared ones in generation probability.

In the case of this clone: What it binds is unknown.

A split of CD4+ cells into CD45RA+ naive and CD45RA-negative memory subsets was performed. Deep level was the assay's run setting. Some clones are missing from TCRdb's copy, which holds only in-frame ones; the method was immunoSEQ multiplex PCR. The sample has some 1,400,000 clones, approximately 97% seen once. Trimming shortened V by 4 bases and J by 2 bases, and 16 bases separated the two germline ends. The CDR3 loop spans 15 amino acids. The germline V gene encodes CDR1 SGHNT and CDR2 YYREEE (reference sequence). Sequencing was performed on naive CD4+ T cells sorted from blood. The subset is: CD45RA+ positively selected. The receptor's source is a man younger than 45 in good health. J is TRBJ2-7 and V is TRBV5-4, with D perhaps being TRBD1 or TRBD2 (5 bases each). The CDR3 loop reads CASSHRDTGPYEQYF. The CDR3 DNA reads TGTGCCAGCAGCCACCGGGATACAGGCCCCTACGAGCAGTACTTC.